The present TCR beta chain was sequenced within a study of blood T cell repertoires in COVID-19. This CDR3 contains 12 residues. Trimming removed 6 bases at V and 1 base at J, with 7 bases between. This clone was seen only a few times. The repertoire was sequenced with immunoSEQ multiplex PCR; TCRdb's copy has only in-frame clones and lacks some. Of over 200,000 clones in the sample, 80% to 90% were seen once. This receptor was identified in a man older than 75 with acute or convalescent COVID-19. The source material was peripheral blood. The rearrangement links TRBV12-3 or TRBV12-4 to TRBJ2-7, with no clear D. The CDR3 protein is CASSPGSYEQYF. The CDR3 coding sequence is TGTGCCAGCAGCCCCGGTTCCTACGAGCAGTACTTC.